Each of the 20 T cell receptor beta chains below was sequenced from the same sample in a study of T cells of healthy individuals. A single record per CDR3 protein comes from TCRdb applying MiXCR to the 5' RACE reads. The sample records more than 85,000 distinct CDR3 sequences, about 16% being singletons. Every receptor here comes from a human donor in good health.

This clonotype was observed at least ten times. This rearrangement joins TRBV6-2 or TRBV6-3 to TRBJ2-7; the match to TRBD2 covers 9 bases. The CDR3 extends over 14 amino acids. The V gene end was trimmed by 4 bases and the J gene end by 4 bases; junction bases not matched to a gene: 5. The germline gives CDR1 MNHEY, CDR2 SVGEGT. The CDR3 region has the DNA TGTGCCAGCAGTTTCAGCGGGAGGTCTTACGAGCAGTACTTC. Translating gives CASSFSGRSYEQYF.

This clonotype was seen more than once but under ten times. The CDR3 is CASSLDYFSSYEQYF. Written as DNA, the CDR3 is TGTGCCAGCAGTTTGGACTATTTTAGCTCCTACGAGCAGTACTTC. This chain joins TRBV28 and TRBJ2-7, with D perhaps matching TRBD2 (6 bases). V was cut by 3 bases and J by 0 bases, with 12 bases left in between. There are 15 residues in the CDR3. Germline CDR1 is MDHEN and CDR2 is SYDVKM.

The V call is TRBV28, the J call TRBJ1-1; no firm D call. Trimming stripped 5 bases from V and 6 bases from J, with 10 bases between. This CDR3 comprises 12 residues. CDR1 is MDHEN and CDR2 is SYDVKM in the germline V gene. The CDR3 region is CASSVPYAEAFF. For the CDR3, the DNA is TGTGCCAGCAGTGTCCCGTACGCTGAAGCTTTCTTT.

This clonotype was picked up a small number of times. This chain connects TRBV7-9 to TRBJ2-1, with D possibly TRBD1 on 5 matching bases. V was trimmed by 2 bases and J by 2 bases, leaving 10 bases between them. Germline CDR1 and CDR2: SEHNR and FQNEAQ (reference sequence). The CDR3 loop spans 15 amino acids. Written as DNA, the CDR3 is TGTGCCAGCAGCTTAAGTCAGGGAACCTACAATGAGCAGTTCTTC. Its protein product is CASSLSQGTYNEQFF.

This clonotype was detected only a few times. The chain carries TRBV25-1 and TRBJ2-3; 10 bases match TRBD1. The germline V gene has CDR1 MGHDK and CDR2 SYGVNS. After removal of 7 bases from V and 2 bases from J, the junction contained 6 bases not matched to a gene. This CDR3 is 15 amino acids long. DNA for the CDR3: TGTGCCAGCACCTCCGGGACAGGGGTCACAGATACGCAGTATTTT. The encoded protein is CASTSGTGVTDTQYF.

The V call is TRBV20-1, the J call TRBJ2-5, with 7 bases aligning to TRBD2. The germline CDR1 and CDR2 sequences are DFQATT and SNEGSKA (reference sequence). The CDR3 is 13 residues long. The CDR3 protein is CSAHGGLGETQYF. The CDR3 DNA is TGCAGCGCCCACGGGGGGTTAGGAGAGACCCAGTACTTC.

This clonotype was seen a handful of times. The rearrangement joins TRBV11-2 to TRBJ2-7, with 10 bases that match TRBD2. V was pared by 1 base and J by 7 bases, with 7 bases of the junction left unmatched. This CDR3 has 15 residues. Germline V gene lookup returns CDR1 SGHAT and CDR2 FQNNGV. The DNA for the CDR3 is TGTGCCAGCAGCTTAGGGACTAGCGGAGGTGGGGAGCAGTACTTC. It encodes CASSLGTSGGGEQYF.

The CDR3 region is CSAGQGASSGANVLTF. For the CDR3, the DNA is TGCAGTGCTGGACAGGGGGCCTCCTCTGGGGCCAACGTCCTGACTTTC. The chain has TRBV20-1 and TRBJ2-6, with 11 nucleotides matching TRBD1. The V segment lost 5 bases and the J segment 0 bases; nucleotides outside the gene matches: 3. The CDR3 sequence is 16 residues long. Germline CDR1 DFQATT, CDR2 SNEGSKA (reference sequence).

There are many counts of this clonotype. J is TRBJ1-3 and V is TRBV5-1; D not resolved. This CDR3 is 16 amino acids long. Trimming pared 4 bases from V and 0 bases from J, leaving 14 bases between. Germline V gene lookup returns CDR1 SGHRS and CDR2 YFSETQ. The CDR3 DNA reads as TGCGCCAGCAGCCTGGCTGGGAGGGCCTCTGGAAACACCATATATTTT. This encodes CASSLAGRASGNTIYF.

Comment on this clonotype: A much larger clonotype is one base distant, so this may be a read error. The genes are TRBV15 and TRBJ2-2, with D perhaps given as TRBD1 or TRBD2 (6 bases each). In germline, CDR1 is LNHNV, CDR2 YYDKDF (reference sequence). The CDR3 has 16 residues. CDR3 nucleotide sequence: TGTGCCCCGGAACAGGGAGTACCAGCGGGCACCGGGGAGCTGCTTTTT. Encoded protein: CAPEQGVPAGTGELLF.

This CDR3 is CASSLGLAGGDETQYF. CDR3 sequence (DNA): TGTGCCAGCAGCTTGGGGTTAGCGGGGGGTGATGAGACCCAGTACTTC. The J gene is TRBJ2-5, the V gene TRBV5-4; TRBD2 matches 10 bases. CDR1 is SGHNT, CDR2 YYREEE, per germline (reference sequence). The CDR3 spans 16 residues. The V and J ends lost 0 bases and 5 bases, in that order; junction bases with no gene match: 7. Full variable domain (remainder filled in from reference TRBV5-4 and TRBJ2-5): ETGVTQSPTHLIKTRGQQVTLRCSSQSGHNTVSWYQQALGQGPQFIFQYYREEENGRGNFPPRFSGLQFPNYSSELNVNALELDDSALYLCASSLGLAGGDETQYFGPGTRLLVL.

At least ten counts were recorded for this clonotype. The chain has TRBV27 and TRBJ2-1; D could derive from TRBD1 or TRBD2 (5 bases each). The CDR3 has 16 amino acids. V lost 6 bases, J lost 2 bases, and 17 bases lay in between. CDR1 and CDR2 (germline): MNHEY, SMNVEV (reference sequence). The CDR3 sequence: CASSQPEGIPYNEQFF. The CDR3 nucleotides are TGTGCCAGCAGCCAACCCGAGGGGATTCCCTACAATGAGCAGTTCTTC.

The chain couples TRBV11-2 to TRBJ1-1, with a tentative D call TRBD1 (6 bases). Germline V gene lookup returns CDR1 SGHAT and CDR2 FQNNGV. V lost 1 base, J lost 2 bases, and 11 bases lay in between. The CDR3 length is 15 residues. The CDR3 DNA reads TGTGCCAGCAGCTTAGGGGGGGCCATCAACACTGAAGCTTTCTTT. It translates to CASSLGGAINTEAFF. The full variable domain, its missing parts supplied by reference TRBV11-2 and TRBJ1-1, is EAGVAQSPRYKIIEKRQSVAFWCNPISGHATLYWYQQILGQGPKLLIQFQNNGVVDDSQLPKDRFSAERLKGVDSTLKIQPAKLEDSAVYLCASSLGGAINTEAFFGQGTRLTVV.

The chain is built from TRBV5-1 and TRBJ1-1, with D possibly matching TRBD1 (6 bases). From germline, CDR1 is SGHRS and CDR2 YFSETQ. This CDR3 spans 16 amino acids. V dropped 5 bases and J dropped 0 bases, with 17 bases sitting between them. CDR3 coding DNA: TGCGCCAGCAGAAATGCCCAGGGGAGCATGAACACTGAAGCTTTCTTT. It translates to CASRNAQGSMNTEAFF.

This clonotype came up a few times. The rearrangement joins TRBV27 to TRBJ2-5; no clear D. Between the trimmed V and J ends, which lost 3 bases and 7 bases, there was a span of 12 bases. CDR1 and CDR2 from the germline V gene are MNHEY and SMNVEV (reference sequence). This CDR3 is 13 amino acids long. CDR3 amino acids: CASSFAIATTQYF. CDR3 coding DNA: TGTGCCAGCAGTTTTGCGATTGCTACGACCCAGTACTTC.

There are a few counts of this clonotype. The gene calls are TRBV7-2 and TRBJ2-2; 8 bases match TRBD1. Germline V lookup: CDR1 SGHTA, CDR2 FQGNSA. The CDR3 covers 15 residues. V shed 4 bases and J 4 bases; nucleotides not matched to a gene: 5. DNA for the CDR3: TGTGCCAGCAGCTGGGGACAGGAAAGCACCGGGGAGCTGTTTTTT. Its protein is CASSWGQESTGELFF.

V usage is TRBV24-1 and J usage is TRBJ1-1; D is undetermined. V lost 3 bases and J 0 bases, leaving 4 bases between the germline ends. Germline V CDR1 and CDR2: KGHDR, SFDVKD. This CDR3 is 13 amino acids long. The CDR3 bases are TGTGCCACCAGTGATGGGCTGAACACTGAAGCTTTCTTT. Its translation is CATSDGLNTEAFF.

CDR3 sequence reads: CASRDPASYEQYF. In nucleotides, the CDR3 is TGCGCCAGCAGGGATCCGGCTTCCTACGAGCAGTACTTC. The chain is built from TRBV5-1 and TRBJ2-7; D unresolved. Trimming removed 5 bases at V and 1 base at J, with 10 bases between. Germline assignment: CDR1 SGHRS and CDR2 YFSETQ. CDR3 length: 13 residues.

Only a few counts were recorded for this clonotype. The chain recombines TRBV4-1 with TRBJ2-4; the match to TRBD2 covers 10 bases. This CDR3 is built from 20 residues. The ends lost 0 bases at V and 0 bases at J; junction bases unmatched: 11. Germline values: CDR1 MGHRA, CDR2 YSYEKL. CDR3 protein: CASSQESRSAGGLAKNIQYF. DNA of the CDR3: TGCGCCAGCAGCCAAGAGTCGAGGTCAGCGGGGGGGCTAGCCAAAAACATTCAGTACTTC.

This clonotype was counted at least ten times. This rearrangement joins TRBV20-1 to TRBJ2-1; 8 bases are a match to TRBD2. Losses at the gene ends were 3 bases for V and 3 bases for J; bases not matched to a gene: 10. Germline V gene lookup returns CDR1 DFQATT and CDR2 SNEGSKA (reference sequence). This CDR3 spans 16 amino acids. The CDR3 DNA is TGCAGTGCTAGTGGCGGGGGGCCCCCCTTCTACAATGAGCAGTTCTTC. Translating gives CSASGGGPPFYNEQFF.